This T cell receptor beta chain was observed in a study of early T cells in non-severe SARS-CoV-2 infection. Molecules of cDNA were individually given unique molecular identifiers that were attached to them. TCRdb independently ran MiXCR on the 5' RACE reads; one entry per CDR3 protein. Of 85,000 to 100,000 distinct CDR3 sequences detected, 13% appear once; the ten largest clones hold 2% to 2.5%. The length of the CDR3 is 12 residues. The V and J ends lost 1 base and 7 bases respectively, with 4 bases between them. Germline CDR1 reads SGHVS; CDR2 reads FNYEAQ. This clonotype was seen only a few times.

The source of this sequence is an adult who was a healthcare worker with PCR-confirmed SARS-CoV-2 infection or an uninfected control (not recorded which). The sequencing sample was made of whole blood. V and J are TRBV7-6 and TRBJ1-4; D gene uncertain. CDR3 region: CASSLGSEKLFF. The CDR3, as DNA: TGTGCCAGCAGCTTAGGGAGTGAAAAACTGTTTTTT.